The 12 T cell receptor beta chains presented below share a single source sample, sequenced in a study of post-analysis software for immune sequencing data. Their antigens are not known. Every TCR beta cDNA library bore unique molecular identifiers. Using its own MiXCR run on the PCR reads, TCRdb lists one record per CDR3 protein. In the table there are around 200,000 distinct CDR3 sequences, over 25% of which are singletons. General study points: Patients showed TRBV5-6, TRBV5-1 and TRBV20-1 among roughly five TRBV segments more frequent than in controls.

Sequenced: blood. The receptors come from a girl younger than 18 with multiple sclerosis.

The rearrangement uses TRBV28 and TRBJ2-7, with TRBD2 matching 7 bases. Germline CDR1 MDHEN, CDR2 SYDVKM. This CDR3 is 15 amino acids long. Trimming took 6 bases from V and 1 from J; bases not matched to a gene: 9. The CDR3 is CASSSDSAGSYEQYF. The DNA of the CDR3 is TGTGCCAGCAGCTCAGATTCAGCGGGATCCTACGAGCAGTACTTC.

This clonotype was observed at least ten times. The rearrangement uses TRBV4-1 and TRBJ2-7; possibly TRBD2 for D (6 bases). Per the germline V gene, CDR1 is MGHRA and CDR2 is YSYEKL. This CDR3 has 17 residues. V was shortened by 3 bases and J by 2 bases, with 20 bases between the two germline ends. This chain's CDR3 is CASSQRNTGRETYEQYF. DNA of the CDR3: TGCGCCAGCAGCCAGAGGAATACCGGGAGAGAAACCTACGAGCAGTACTTC.

This clonotype has at least ten counts. The gene calls are TRBV7-2 and TRBJ2-5, with D perhaps given as TRBD1 or TRBD2 (5 bases each). Germline V gene sequence: CDR1 SGHTA, CDR2 FQGNSA. This CDR3 region has 13 residues. Trimming removed 5 bases from V and 9 bases from J, with 16 bases in between. This CDR3 is CASSHGDGIPQYF. The CDR3 region has the DNA TGTGCCAGCAGCCACGGGGACGGGATCCCCCAGTACTTC. Supplemented by reference TRBV7-2 and TRBJ2-5, the full variable domain reads GAGVSQSPSNKVTEKGKDVELRCDPISGHTALYWYRQSLGQGLEFLIYFQGNSAPDKSGLPSDRFSAERTGGSVSTLTIQRTQQEDSAVYLCASSHGDGIPQYFGPGTRLLVL.

In this sample, this clonotype turned up many times. The rearrangement joins TRBV5-1 to TRBJ2-7; D is undetermined. V was shortened by 5 bases and J by 2 bases, with 8 bases between the two germline ends. CDR3 size: 12 residues. Germline loops: CDR1 SGHRS, CDR2 YFSETQ. CDR3 nucleotide sequence: TGCGCCAGCAGTACCGGAACCTACGAGCAGTACTTC. Translated: CASSTGTYEQYF.

In regard to this clonotype: A single base separates this from a much larger clone, so it may be a read error. The chain couples TRBV4-2 to TRBJ2-7; D gene uncertain. This CDR3 contains 15 residues. Germline loops: CDR1 LGHNA, CDR2 YNFKEQ. In DNA, the CDR3 is TGTGCCGGCAGCCAAGATGGCCTGGCAGCCTACGAGCAGTACTTC. Amino acids: CAGSQDGLAAYEQYF.

The chain carries TRBV14 and TRBJ2-4, with a tentative D call TRBD2 (6 bases). The germline gives CDR1 SGHDN, CDR2 FVKESK. CDR3 length: 14 amino acids. V lost 5 bases and J lost 0, with 8 bases in between. CDR3 sequence reads: CASSSGVAKNIQYF. The CDR3 region has the DNA TGTGCCAGCAGCTCGGGGGTAGCCAAAAACATTCAGTACTTC.

This clonotype was observed many times. The chain combines TRBV4-1 with TRBJ2-7; D not resolved. This CDR3 is built from 16 residues. V was trimmed by 0 bases and J by 3 bases, leaving 15 bases between them. CDR1 is MGHRA, CDR2 YSYEKL, per germline. In nucleotides, the CDR3 is TGCGCCAGCAGCCAAGATTGGGTCTCCCCCGGCTACGAGCAGTACTTC. Translating gives CASSQDWVSPGYEQYF.

Comments on this clonotype: It may be a read error: a sequence one base away is much more abundant. The chain couples TRBV20-1 to TRBJ2-7; 9 bases are shared with TRBD2. CDR3 length: 16 amino acids. The germline gives CDR1 DFQATT, CDR2 SNEGSKA (reference sequence). The CDR3 nucleotides read TGCAATGCTAGGCCACAACTAGCGGGTGTCTCCTACGAGCAGTACTTC. Encoded protein: CNARPQLAGVSYEQYF.

This clonotype was seen more than once but under ten times. The rearrangement uses TRBV6-1 and TRBJ1-1; TRBD1 is a possible D gene (5 bases). This CDR3 has 13 amino acids. Germline lookup yields CDR1 MNHNS and CDR2 SASEGT. V lost 4 bases, J lost 3 bases, and 9 bases lay in between. The CDR3 protein is CASSGQWYTEAFF. In nucleotides, the CDR3 is TGTGCCAGCAGTGGACAGTGGTACACTGAAGCTTTCTTT.

Only a few counts were recorded for this clonotype. The rearrangement uses TRBV28 and TRBJ2-1; possible D gene TRBD2, 5 bases. The germline V and J ends were trimmed by 4 bases and 2 bases, with 15 bases remaining between them. The germline CDR1 and CDR2 sequences are MDHEN and SYDVKM. The CDR3 extends over 16 amino acids. CDR3 protein: CASSSNTRTTYNEQFF. The CDR3, as DNA: TGTGCCAGCAGTTCCAATACTAGGACGACCTACAATGAGCAGTTCTTC.

V gene TRBV3-1 combines with J gene TRBJ2-1, with D tentatively TRBD2 (6 bases). V was clipped by 2 bases and J by 6 bases, with 17 bases between them. The CDR3 contains 16 residues. Germline V gene lookup returns CDR1 LGHDT and CDR2 YNNKEL (reference sequence). Here the CDR3 DNA reads TGTGCCAGCAGCCAACCCTTTGGGGGGAGAAGCAATGAGCAGTTCTTC. Translation gives CASSQPFGGRSNEQFF.

This clonotype was seen many times. This chain joins TRBV20-1 and TRBJ2-7, with D unresolved. The germline V gene has CDR1 DFQATT and CDR2 SNEGSKA (reference sequence). Trimming pared 0 bases from V and 4 bases from J, leaving 13 bases between. This CDR3 contains 14 residues. This chain's CDR3 is CSARDLGRSYEQYF. CDR3 nucleotide sequence: TGCAGTGCTAGAGATCTTGGAAGGTCTTACGAGCAGTACTTC.